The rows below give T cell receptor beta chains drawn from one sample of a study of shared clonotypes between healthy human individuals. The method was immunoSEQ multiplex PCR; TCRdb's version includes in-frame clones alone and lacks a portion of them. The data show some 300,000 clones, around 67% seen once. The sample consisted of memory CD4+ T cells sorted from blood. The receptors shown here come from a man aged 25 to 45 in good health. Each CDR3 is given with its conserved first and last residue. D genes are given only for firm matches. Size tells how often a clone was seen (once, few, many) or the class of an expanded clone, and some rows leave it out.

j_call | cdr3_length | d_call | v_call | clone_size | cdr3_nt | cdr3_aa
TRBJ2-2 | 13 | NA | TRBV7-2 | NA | TGTGCCAGCAGCTCCCGGATGGCCGGGGAGCTGTTTTTT | CASSSRMAGELFF
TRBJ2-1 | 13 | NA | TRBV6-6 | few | TGTGCCACCCGTTCCGGGGTCTACAATGAGCAGTTCTTC | CATRSGVYNEQFF
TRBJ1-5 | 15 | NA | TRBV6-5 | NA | TGTGCCAGCGCAGCTGACCGCGGGTGGGGGCAGCCCCAGCATTTT | CASAADRGWGQPQHF
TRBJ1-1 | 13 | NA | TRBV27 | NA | TGTGCCAGCAGTTGGGGGACGAGCACTGAAGCTTTCTTT | CASSWGTSTEAFF
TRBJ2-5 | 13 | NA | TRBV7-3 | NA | TGTGCCAGCAGTCCGGGGTACCAAGAGACCCAGTACTTC | CASSPGYQETQYF
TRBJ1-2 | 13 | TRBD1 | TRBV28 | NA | TGTGCCAGCAGTAGGACAGGGAAATATGGCTACACCTTC | CASSRTGKYGYTF
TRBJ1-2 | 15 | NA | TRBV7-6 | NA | TGTGCCAGCAGCCTAGGGAGCTCCAGGCCTTTGGGCTACACCTTC | CASSLGSSRPLGYTF
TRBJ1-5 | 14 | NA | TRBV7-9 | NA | TGTGCCAGCAGCTCTGCAGGGAACAATCAGCCCCAGCATTTT | CASSSAGNNQPQHF
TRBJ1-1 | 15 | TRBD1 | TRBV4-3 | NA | TGCGCCAGCAGCCAATTGGGACAGGGTGGGACTGAAGCTTTCTTT | CASSQLGQGGTEAFF
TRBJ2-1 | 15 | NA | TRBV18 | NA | TGTGCCAGCTCAGTCGCGGAGAACAGCTACAATGAGCAGTTCTTC | CASSVAENSYNEQFF
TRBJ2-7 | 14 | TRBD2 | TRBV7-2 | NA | TGTGCCAGCAGCAGCGGGGGGACAGTCTACGAGCAGTACTTC | CASSSGGTVYEQYF
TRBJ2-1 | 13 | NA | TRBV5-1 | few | TGCGCCAGCAGCTCGGACAGATACAATGAGCAGTTCTTC | CASSSDRYNEQFF
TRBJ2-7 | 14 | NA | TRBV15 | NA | TGTGCCACCAGCAGAGACCTAAGCGGGACAGCGGGGCGGTTC | CATSRDLSGTAGRF
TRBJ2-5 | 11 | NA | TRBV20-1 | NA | TGCAGTGCTAGCCCTCTGGAGACCCAGTACTTC | CSASPLETQYF
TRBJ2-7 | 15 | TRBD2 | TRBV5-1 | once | TGCGCCAGCAGCTTGAATGCACTAGCGGGAGATGAGCAGTACTTC | CASSLNALAGDEQYF
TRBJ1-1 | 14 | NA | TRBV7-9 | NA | TGTGCCAGCACCAAAGGACGGGAGAACACCGAAGCTTTCTTT | CASTKGRENTEAFF
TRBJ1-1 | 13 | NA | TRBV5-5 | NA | TGTGCCAGCAGCTTGGACGCGAACACTGAAGCTTTCTTT | CASSLDANTEAFF
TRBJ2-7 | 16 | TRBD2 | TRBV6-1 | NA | TGTGCCAGCAGTGGTGCCGGGACTAGCGGAGGGTACGAGCAGTACTTC | CASSGAGTSGGYEQYF
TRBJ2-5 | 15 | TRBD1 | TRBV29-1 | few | TGCAGCGTTGGAGCCCCGGGACAGCCACAAGAGACCCAGTACTTC | CSVGAPGQPQETQYF
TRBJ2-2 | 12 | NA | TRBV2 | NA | TGTGCCAGCAGTCGGAACACCGGGGAGCTGTTTTTT | CASSRNTGELFF
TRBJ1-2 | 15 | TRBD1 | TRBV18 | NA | TGTGCCAGCTCACCAGGGACAGACACTTCTTATGGCTACACCTTC | CASSPGTDTSYGYTF
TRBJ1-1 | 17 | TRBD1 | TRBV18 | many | TGTGCCAGCTCACCAGTGGACAGGGGAACTACGAACACTGAAGCTTTCTTT | CASSPVDRGTTNTEAFF
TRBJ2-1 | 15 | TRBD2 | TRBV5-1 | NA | TGCGCCAGCAGCCTAGGACTAGCGGAGGACAATGAGCAGTTCTTC | CASSLGLAEDNEQFF
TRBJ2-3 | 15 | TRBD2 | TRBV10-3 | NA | TGTGCCATCATGGACCCGCGGGAGAGCACAGATACGCAGTATTTT | CAIMDPRESTDTQYF
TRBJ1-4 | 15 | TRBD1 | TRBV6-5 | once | TGTGCCAGCAAAGACAGGGACGAGACTAATGAAAAACTGTTTTTT | CASKDRDETNEKLFF
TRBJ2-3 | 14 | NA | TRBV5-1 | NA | TGCGCCAGCAGCTTGGACTTCTCCACAGATACGCAGTATTTT | CASSLDFSTDTQYF
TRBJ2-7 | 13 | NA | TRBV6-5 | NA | TGTGCCAGCAGTTACCAGATTTCCTACGAGCAGTACTTC | CASSYQISYEQYF
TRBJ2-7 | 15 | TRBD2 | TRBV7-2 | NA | TGTGCCAGCAGCACTAGCGGGGTGGGGTCTTTCGAGCAGTACTTC | CASSTSGVGSFEQYF
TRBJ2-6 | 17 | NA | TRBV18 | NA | TGTGCCAGCTCACCTCCAGGGAGGCACTCTGGGGCCAACGTCCTGACTTTC | CASSPPGRHSGANVLTF
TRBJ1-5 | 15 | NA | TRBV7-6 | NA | TGTGCCAGCAGCCCCCGGGCAGGGGGCAATCAGCCCCAGCATTTT | CASSPRAGGNQPQHF
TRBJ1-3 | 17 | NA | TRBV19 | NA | TGTGCCAGTAGTACCCTCCGACAGAACTACTATGGAAACACCATATATTTT | CASSTLRQNYYGNTIYF
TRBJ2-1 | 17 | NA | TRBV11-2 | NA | TGTGCCAGCAGCTTACTACTAAGCGGAGACTCCTACAATGAGCAGTTCTTC | CASSLLLSGDSYNEQFF
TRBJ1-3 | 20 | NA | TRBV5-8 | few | TGTGCCAGCAGCTGGGCGAGCTGGGACGCAACGAAAAGGGCTGGAAACACCATATATTTT | CASSWASWDATKRAGNTIYF
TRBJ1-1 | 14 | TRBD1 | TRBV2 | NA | TGTGCCAGCAGAAACAGGGGAGGGAACACTGAAGCTTTCTTT | CASRNRGGNTEAFF
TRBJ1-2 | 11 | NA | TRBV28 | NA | TGTGCCAGCGAAAACAGGGTTGGCTACACCTTC | CASENRVGYTF
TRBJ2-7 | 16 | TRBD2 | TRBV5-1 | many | TGCGCCAGCAGCTTGGATGCTAGCGGGAGGGCCTACGAGCAGTACTTC | CASSLDASGRAYEQYF
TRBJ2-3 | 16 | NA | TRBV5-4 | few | TGTGCCAGCAGCTCGATGACTAGAGGGACTACAGATACGCAGTATTTT | CASSSMTRGTTDTQYF
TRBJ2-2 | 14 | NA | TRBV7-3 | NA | TGTGCCAGCAGGGGGGCGATCAACACCGGGGAGCTGTTTTTT | CASRGAINTGELFF
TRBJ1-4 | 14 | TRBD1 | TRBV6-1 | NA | TGTGCCAGCAGTGACTGGACAGGGAATGAAAAACTGTTTTTT | CASSDWTGNEKLFF
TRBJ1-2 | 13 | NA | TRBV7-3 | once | TGTGCCAGCAGCTTAAGGCAGGACGGTGGCTACACCTTC | CASSLRQDGGYTF
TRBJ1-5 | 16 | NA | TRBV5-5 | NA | TGTGCCAGCAGCTTGGAAGGGGCAGCCGCAAATCAGCCCCAGCATTTT | CASSLEGAAANQPQHF
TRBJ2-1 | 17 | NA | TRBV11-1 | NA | TGTGCCAGCAGCTTAGTGACCCAACTCAGCTCCTACAATGAGCAGTTCTTC | CASSLVTQLSSYNEQFF
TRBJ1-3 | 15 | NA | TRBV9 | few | TGTGCCAGCAGCGTAGAACAGGGCGCTGGAAACACCATATATTTT | CASSVEQGAGNTIYF
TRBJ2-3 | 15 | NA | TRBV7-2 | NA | TGTGCCAGCAGCTTAGCCCCAGGTAGCACAGATACGCAGTATTTT | CASSLAPGSTDTQYF
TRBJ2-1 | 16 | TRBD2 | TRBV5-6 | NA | TGTGCCAGCAGCTTTTCGACTAGCGGGAGGAACAATGAGCAGTTCTTC | CASSFSTSGRNNEQFF
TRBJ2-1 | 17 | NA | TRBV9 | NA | TGTGCCAGCAGCGCGGGGACTCCCCAGAGCTCCTACAATGAGCAGTTCTTC | CASSAGTPQSSYNEQFF
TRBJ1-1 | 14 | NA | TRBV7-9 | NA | TGTGCCAGCAGCCCCTACACGGGGAACACTGAAGCTTTCTTT | CASSPYTGNTEAFF
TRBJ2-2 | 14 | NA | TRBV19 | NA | TGTGCCAGTAGTATCTCACCAGGCACCGGGGAGCTGTTTTTT | CASSISPGTGELFF
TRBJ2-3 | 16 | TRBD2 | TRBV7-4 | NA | TGTGCCAGCAGCTACCGGGACTATGATCCCACAGATACGCAGTATTTT | CASSYRDYDPTDTQYF
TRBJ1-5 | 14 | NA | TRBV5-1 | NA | TGCGCCAGCAGCTTGGGCGAGCGCAATCAGCCCCAGCATTTT | CASSLGERNQPQHF
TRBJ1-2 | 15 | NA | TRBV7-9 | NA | TGTGCCAGCAGCTTAGTTCCCGACCGTAACTATGGCTACACCTTC | CASSLVPDRNYGYTF
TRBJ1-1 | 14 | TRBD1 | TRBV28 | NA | TGTGCCAGCGTCTTACAGGGGTGGGGTACTGAAGCTTTCTTT | CASVLQGWGTEAFF
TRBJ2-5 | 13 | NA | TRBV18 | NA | TGTGCCAGCTCACCCCCTACCCAAGAGACCCAGTACTTC | CASSPPTQETQYF